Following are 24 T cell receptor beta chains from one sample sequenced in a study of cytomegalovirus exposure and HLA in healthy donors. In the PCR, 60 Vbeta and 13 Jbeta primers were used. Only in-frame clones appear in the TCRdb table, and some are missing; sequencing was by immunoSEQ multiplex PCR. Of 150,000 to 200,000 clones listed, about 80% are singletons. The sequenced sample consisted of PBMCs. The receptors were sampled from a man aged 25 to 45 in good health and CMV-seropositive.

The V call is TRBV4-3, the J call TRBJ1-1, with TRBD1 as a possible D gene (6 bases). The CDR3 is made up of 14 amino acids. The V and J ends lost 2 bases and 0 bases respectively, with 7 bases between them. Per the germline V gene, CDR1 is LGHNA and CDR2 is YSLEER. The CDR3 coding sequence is TGCGCCAGCAGCCAACAGGGGTTGAACACTGAAGCTTTCTTT. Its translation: CASSQQGLNTEAFF.

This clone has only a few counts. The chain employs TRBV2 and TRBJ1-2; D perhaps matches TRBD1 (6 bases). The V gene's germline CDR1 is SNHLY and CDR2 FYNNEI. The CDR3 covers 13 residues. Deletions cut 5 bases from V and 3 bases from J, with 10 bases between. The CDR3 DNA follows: TGTGCCAGCAGTCCCGACAGGTACTATGGCTACACCTTC. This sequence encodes CASSPDRYYGYTF.

In DNA form, the CDR3 reads TGTGCCAGCAGCTGGGGACAGGGGGGCACTGAAGCTTTCTTT. This gives the protein CASSWGQGGTEAFF. The chain joins TRBV5-4 to TRBJ1-1; 11 bases fit TRBD1. V lost 3 bases and J lost 4; bases outside the gene matches: 2. CDR3 size: 14 residues. The germline gives CDR1 SGHNT, CDR2 YYREEE (reference sequence). Filled out from reference TRBV5-4 and TRBJ1-1, the complete variable domain reads ETGVTQSPTHLIKTRGQQVTLRCSSQSGHNTVSWYQQALGQGPQFIFQYYREEENGRGNFPPRFSGLQFPNYSSELNVNALELDDSALYLCASSWGQGGTEAFFGQGTRLTVV.

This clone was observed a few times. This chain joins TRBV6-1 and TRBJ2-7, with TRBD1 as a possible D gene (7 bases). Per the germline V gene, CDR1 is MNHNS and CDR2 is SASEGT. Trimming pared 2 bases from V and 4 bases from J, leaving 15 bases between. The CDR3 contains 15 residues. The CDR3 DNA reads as TGTGCCAGCAGTGAAAGGCTAGCAGGGGGGTACGAGCAGTACTTC. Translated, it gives CASSERLAGGYEQYF.

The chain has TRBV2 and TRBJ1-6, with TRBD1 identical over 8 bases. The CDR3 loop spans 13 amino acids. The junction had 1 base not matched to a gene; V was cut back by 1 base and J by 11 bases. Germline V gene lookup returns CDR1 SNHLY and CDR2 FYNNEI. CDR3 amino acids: CASSEDRGAPLHF. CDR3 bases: TGTGCCAGCAGTGAAGACAGGGGGGCACCCCTCCACTTT.

This CDR3 is CASSLNGGRNTEAFF. In DNA, the CDR3 is TGTGCCAGCAGCTTAAACGGAGGCAGGAACACTGAAGCTTTCTTT. The chain is built from TRBV13 and TRBJ1-1; D remains unclear. The CDR3 loop spans 15 amino acids. V lost 2 bases and J lost 1, with 11 bases in between. CDR1 and CDR2 (germline): PRHDT, FYEKMQ (reference sequence).

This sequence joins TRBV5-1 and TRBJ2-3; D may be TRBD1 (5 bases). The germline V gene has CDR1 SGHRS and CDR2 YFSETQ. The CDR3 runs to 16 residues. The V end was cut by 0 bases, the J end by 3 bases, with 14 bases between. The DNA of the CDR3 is TGCGCCAGCAGCTTGGGTACCAGGGTGGGAACAGATACGCAGTATTTT. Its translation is CASSLGTRVGTDTQYF.

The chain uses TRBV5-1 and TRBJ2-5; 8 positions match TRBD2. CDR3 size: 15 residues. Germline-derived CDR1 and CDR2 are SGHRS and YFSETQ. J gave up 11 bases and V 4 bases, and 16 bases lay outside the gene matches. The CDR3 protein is CASSPEGGRLGEQYF. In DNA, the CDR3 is TGCGCCAGCAGCCCAGAAGGCGGGAGGTTGGGGGAGCAGTACTTC.

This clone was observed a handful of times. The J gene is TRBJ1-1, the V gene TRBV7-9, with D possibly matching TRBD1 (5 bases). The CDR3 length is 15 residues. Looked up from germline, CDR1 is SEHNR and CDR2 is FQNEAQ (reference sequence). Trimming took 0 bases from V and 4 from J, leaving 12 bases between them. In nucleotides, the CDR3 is TGTGCCAGCAGCTTAGCGGGGGGGTTTGGCACTGAAGCTTTCTTT. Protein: CASSLAGGFGTEAFF.

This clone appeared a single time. The CDR3 DNA reads TGTGCCAGCAGTGATGGGACAGAGACCCTCAATCAGCCCCAGCATTTT. It translates to CASSDGTETLNQPQHF. The chain is built from TRBV25-1 and TRBJ1-5; TRBD1 matches 7 bases. The CDR3 has 16 residues. V lost 3 bases to trimming and J lost 3 bases; unmatched junction nucleotides: 8. Germline-derived CDR1 and CDR2 are MGHDK and SYGVNS.

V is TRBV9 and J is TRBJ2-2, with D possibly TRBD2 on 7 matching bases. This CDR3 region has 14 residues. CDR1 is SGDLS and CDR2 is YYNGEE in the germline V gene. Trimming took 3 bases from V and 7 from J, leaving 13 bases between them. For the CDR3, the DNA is TGTGCCAGCAGCGCGGGGGGCCAGGGCGGGGAGCTGTTTTTT. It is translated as CASSAGGQGGELFF.

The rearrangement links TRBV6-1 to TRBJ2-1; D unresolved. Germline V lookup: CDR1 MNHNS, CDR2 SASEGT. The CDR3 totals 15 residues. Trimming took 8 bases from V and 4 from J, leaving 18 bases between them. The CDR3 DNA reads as TGTGCCAGCCTCTCTAACCTGGAGCCGTACAATGAGCAGTTCTTC. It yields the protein CASLSNLEPYNEQFF.

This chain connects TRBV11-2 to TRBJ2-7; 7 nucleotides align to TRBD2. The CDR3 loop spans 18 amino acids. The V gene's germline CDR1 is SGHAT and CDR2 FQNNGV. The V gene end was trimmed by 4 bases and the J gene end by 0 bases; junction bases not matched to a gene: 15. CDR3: CASSSRRGEALPSYEQYF. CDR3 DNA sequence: TGTGCCAGCAGCTCCCGTCGGGGGGAGGCCCTTCCCTCCTACGAGCAGTACTTC.

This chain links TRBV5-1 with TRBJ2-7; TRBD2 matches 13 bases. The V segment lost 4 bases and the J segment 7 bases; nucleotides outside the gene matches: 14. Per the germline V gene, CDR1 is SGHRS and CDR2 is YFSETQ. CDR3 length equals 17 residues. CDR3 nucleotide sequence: TGCGCCAGCAGCCCGGGACTAGCGGGATTGGGGGCCGAGGAGCAGTACTTC. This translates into CASSPGLAGLGAEEQYF. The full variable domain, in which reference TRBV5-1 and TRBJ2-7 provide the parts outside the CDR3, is KAGVTQTPRYLIKTRGQQVTLSCSPISGHRSVSWYQQTPGQGLQFLFEYFSETQRNKGNFPGRFSGRQFSNSRSEMNVSTLELGDSALYLCASSPGLAGLGAEEQYFGPGTRLTVT.

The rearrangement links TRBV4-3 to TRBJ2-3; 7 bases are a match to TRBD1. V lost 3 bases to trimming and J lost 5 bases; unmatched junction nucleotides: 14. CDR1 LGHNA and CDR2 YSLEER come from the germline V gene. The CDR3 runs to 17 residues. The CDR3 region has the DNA TGCGCCAGCAGCCATCGTGGGACAGCAGGACTGGAAGATACGCAGTATTTT. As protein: CASSHRGTAGLEDTQYF.

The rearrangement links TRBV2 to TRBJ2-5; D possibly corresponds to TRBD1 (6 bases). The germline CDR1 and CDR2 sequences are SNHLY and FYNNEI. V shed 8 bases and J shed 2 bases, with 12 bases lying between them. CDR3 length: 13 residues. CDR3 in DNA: TGTGCCAGCGTGAAGGACAGACAAGAGACCCAGTACTTC. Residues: CASVKDRQETQYF.

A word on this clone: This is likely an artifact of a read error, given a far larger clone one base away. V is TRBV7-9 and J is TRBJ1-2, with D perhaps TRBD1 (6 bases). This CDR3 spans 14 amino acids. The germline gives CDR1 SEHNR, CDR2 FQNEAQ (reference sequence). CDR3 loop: CSSSQEGTSIGYTF. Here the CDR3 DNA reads TGTTCCAGCAGCCAAGAAGGGACATCGATCGGCTACACCTTC. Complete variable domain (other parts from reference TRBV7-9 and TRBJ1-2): DTGVSQNPRHKITKRGQNVTFRCDPISEHNRLYWYRQTLGQGPEFLTYFQNEAQLEKSRLLSDRFSAERPKGSFSTLEIQRTEQGDSAMYLCSSSQEGTSIGYTFGSGTRLTVV.

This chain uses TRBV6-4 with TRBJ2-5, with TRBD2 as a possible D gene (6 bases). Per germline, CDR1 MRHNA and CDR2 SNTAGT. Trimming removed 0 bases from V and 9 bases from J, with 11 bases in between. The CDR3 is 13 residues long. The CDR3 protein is CASSDSPSGAQYF. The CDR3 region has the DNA TGTGCCAGCAGTGACTCCCCTTCGGGGGCCCAGTACTTC.

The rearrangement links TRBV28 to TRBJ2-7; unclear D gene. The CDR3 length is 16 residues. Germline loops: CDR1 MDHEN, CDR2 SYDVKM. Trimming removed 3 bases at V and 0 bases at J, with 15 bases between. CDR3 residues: CASSFEPPNLSYEQYF. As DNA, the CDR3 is TGTGCCAGCAGTTTTGAGCCTCCCAACCTCTCCTACGAGCAGTACTTC.

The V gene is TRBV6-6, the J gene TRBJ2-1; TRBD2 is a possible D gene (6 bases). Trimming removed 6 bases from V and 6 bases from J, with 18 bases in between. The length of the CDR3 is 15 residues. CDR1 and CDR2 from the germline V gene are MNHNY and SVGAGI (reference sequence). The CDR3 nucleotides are TGTGCCAGCAGCCCTCCCGGGGGTAGGGGCAATGAGCAGTTCTTC. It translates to CASSPPGGRGNEQFF.

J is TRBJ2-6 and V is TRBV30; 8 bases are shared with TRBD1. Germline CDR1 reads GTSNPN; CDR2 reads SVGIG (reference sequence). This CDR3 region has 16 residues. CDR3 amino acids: CAFEDRATSGANVLTF. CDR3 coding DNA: TGTGCTTTCGAGGACAGGGCAACCTCTGGGGCCAACGTCCTGACTTTC.

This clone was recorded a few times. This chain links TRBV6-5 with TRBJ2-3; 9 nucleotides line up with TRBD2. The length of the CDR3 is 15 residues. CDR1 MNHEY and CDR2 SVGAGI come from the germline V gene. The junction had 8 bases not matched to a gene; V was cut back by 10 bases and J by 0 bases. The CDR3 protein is CATRLAAASTDTQYF. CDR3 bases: TGTGCCACTCGACTAGCGGCTGCTAGCACAGATACGCAGTATTTT.

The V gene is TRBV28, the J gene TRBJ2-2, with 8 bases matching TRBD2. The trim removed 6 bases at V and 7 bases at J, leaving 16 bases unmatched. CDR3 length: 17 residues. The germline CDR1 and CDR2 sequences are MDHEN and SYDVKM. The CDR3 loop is CASSLATAGVSVGELFF. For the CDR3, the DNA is TGTGCCAGCAGCCTGGCCACAGCGGGAGTTTCTGTCGGGGAGCTGTTTTTT.

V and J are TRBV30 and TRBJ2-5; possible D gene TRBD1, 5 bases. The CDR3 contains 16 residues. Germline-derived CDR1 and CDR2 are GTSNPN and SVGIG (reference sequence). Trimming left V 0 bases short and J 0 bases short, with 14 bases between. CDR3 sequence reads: CAWSVKGWGNQETQYF. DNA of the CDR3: TGTGCCTGGAGTGTCAAGGGGTGGGGAAACCAAGAGACCCAGTACTTC.